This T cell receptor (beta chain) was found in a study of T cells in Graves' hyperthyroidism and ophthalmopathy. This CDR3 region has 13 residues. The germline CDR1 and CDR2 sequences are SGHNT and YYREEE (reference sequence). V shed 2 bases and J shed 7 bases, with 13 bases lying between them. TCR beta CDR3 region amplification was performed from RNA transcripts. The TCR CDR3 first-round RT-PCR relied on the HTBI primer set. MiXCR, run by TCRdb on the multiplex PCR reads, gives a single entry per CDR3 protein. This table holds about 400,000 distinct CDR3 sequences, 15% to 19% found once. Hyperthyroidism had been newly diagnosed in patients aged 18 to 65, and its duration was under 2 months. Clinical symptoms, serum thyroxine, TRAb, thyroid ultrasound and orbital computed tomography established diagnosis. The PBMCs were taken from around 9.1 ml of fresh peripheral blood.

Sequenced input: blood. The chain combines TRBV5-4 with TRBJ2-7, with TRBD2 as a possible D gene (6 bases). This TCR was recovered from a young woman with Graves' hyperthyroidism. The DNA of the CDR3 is TGTGCCAGCAGCTTTCTTGTCGGAGGGGAGCAGTACTTC. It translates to CASSFLVGGEQYF.